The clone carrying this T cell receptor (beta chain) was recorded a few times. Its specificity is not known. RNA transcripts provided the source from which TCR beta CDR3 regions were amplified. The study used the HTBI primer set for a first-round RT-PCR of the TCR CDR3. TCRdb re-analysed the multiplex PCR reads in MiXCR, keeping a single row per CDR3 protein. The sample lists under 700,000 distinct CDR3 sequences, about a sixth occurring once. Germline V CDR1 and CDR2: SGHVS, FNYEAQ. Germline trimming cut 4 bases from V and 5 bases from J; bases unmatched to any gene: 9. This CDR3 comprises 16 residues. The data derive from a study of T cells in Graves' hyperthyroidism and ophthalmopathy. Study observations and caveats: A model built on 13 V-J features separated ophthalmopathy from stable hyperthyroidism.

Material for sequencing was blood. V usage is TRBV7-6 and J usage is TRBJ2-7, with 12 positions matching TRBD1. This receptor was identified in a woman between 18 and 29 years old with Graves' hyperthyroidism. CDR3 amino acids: CASSSIRDRGPNEQYF. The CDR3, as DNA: TGTGCCAGCAGCTCCATCAGGGACAGGGGGCCGAACGAGCAGTACTTC.